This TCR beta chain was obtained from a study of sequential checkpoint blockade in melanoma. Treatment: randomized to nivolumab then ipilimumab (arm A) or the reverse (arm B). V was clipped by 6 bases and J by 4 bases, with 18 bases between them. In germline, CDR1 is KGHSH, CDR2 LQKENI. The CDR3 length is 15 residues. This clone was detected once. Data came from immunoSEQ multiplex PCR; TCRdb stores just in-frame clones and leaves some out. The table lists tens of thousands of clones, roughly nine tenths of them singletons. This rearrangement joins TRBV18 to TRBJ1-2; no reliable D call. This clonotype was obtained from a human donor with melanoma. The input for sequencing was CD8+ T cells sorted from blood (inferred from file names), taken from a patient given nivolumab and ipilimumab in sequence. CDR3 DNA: TGTGCCAGCTCCCTATGGGGAGGCCCCACCTATGGCTACACCTTC. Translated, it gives CASSLWGGPTYGYTF.